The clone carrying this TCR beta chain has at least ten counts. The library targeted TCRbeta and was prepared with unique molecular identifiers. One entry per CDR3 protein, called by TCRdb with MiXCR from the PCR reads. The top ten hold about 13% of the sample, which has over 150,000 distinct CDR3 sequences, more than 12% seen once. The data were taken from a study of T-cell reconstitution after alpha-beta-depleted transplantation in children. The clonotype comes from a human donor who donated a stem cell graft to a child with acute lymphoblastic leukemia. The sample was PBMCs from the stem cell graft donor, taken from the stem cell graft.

CDR3 amino acids: CASSSVTGDTEAFF. DNA for the CDR3: TGTGCCAGCAGTTCTGTTACGGGGGACACTGAAGCTTTCTTT. The genes are TRBV6-5 and TRBJ1-1, with D tentatively TRBD1 (5 bases). V was clipped by 4 bases and J by 3 bases, with 12 bases between them. The germline V gene has CDR1 MNHEY and CDR2 SVGAGI. The CDR3 has 14 amino acids.